This is a list of T cell receptor beta chains from one sample in a study of shared clonotypes between healthy human individuals. Libraries were prepared by immunoSEQ multiplex PCR; TCRdb keeps only in-frame clonotypes and omits some of them. The sample yields 600,000 to 700,000 clones, roughly 72% seen once. The sequenced sample consisted of memory CD4+ T cells sorted from blood. All receptors derive from a woman aged 30 to 39 in good health. The CDR3 runs from the conserved cysteine through the conserved F or W. D genes are given only for firm matches. Clone size is stated in some rows and not others, as once, few, many or a class when expanded.

d_call	v_call	j_call	clone_size	cdr3_nt	cdr3_aa
NA	TRBV11-3	TRBJ2-1	NA	TGTGCCAGCAGCTCCCGGGGGAATGAGCAGTTCTTC	CASSSRGNEQFF
NA	TRBV4-1	TRBJ2-5	NA	TGCGCCAGCAGCCAAGGGGGCCGAAGTAGCGGTGGGGAGACCCAGTACTTC	CASSQGGRSSGGETQYF
TRBD1	TRBV30	TRBJ1-5	NA	TGTGCCTGGAATCAGGGGGAAAATCAGCCCCAGCATTTT	CAWNQGENQPQHF
NA	TRBV27	TRBJ2-1	NA	TGTGCCAGCACTTCACGGAGGGCCGGTGAGCAGTTCTTC	CASTSRRAGEQFF
TRBD1	TRBV7-3	TRBJ2-1	NA	TGTGCCAGCAGCTTAAGGGCAGGGGGCGGCTACAATGAGCAGTTCTTC	CASSLRAGGGYNEQFF
TRBD2	TRBV5-1	TRBJ2-3	NA	TGCGCCAGCAGCCTGGGACTAGCGGGAGGGCAGGATACGCAGTATTTT	CASSLGLAGGQDTQYF
NA	TRBV11-2	TRBJ2-5	NA	TGTGCCAGCAGCTTTATTGGGACGGACCAAGAGACCCAGTACTTC	CASSFIGTDQETQYF
TRBD2	TRBV28	TRBJ2-1	NA	TGTGCCAGCAGGAAATCCGGGGCTAGCGGGAGTCGTGAGCAGTTCTTC	CASRKSGASGSREQFF
NA	TRBV7-3	TRBJ2-7	NA	TGTGCCAGCAGCAAAAGACGCGGCTACGAGCAGTACTTC	CASSKRRGYEQYF
NA	TRBV25-1	TRBJ2-1	NA	TGTGCCAGCAGTAAAAATTCAGAGCAGTTCTTC	CASSKNSEQFF
NA	TRBV7-8	TRBJ2-2	NA	TGTGCCAGCAGCTTGCGCGGGGAGCTGTTTTTT	CASSLRGELFF
NA	TRBV28	TRBJ2-1	NA	TGTGCCAGCAGTCGGGGCCAAGGGGTAAACCGTCCTTTCTTC	CASSRGQGVNRPFF
TRBD2	TRBV18	TRBJ2-7	NA	TGTGCCAGCTCTGACCGGAATGGCGGGAGGGCCCTCTACGAGCAGTACTTC	CASSDRNGGRALYEQYF
NA	TRBV19	TRBJ2-3	NA	TGTGCCAGTAGCAAGTCCCCAGGTAGCACAGATACGCAGTATTTT	CASSKSPGSTDTQYF
TRBD1	TRBV19	TRBJ1-4	few	TGTGCCAGTATGGGGGACAGGGATCGACTGTTTTTT	CASMGDRDRLFF
TRBD1	TRBV6-1	TRBJ1-5	NA	TGTGCCAGCAGTGGGACAGGGGCGGCTCAGCCCCAGCATTTT	CASSGTGAAQPQHF
TRBD2	TRBV7-2	TRBJ2-7	NA	TGTGCCAGCAGCTTATCAGCGGGAGGGAGGTACGAGCAGTACTTC	CASSLSAGGRYEQYF
TRBD1	TRBV29-1	TRBJ2-2	NA	TGCAGCGCTACGGGACAGGGCTTCACCGGGGAGCTGTTTTTT	CSATGQGFTGELFF
NA	TRBV25-1	TRBJ2-7	NA	TGTGCCAGCAGTGATAGCACGGGCGCCTACGAGCAGTACTTC	CASSDSTGAYEQYF
NA	TRBV6-4	TRBJ1-2	NA	TGTGCCAGCGTAGCTCAACCCCAATCAGACAGTCATGGCTACACCTTC	CASVAQPQSDSHGYTF
NA	TRBV30	TRBJ1-1	NA	TGTGCCTGGAGTACGTTTATGAACACTGAAGCTTTCTTT	CAWSTFMNTEAFF
NA	TRBV5-1	TRBJ2-5	NA	TGCGCCAGCAGCGCCCGGTCGGAGACCCAGTACTTC	CASSARSETQYF
NA	TRBV7-6	TRBJ2-3	NA	TGTGCCAGCAGCTTAGTGGGTGGAGATACGCAGTATTTT	CASSLVGGDTQYF
TRBD1	TRBV4-1	TRBJ1-5	NA	TGCGCCAGCAGCCAAGTACCGGCGGGACAGGGGCGATATAGCAATCAGCCCCAGCATTTT	CASSQVPAGQGRYSNQPQHF
NA	TRBV5-6	TRBJ1-1	once	TGTGCCAGCAGCTCTCGTCGTTCAGAAGCTTTCTTT	CASSSRRSEAFF
TRBD2	TRBV5-1	TRBJ2-3	NA	TGCGCCAGCAGCTTGGACGCGTCTAGCGGCCTACTTCCAGATACGCAGTATTTT	CASSLDASSGLLPDTQYF
NA	TRBV6-1	TRBJ2-2	NA	TGTGCCAGCAGTGACAATCAGGGGCTCGGGGAGCTGTTTTTT	CASSDNQGLGELFF
TRBD1	TRBV19	TRBJ1-1	few	TGTGCCAGTAGTACCGTGGCCAGGGGGCGAACTGAAGCTTTCTTT	CASSTVARGRTEAFF
NA	TRBV2	TRBJ2-2	NA	TGTGCCAGCATTAAGACAGGGAACACCGGGGAGCTGTTTTTT	CASIKTGNTGELFF
TRBD2	TRBV6-1	TRBJ2-3	NA	TGTGCCAGCAGAAGACTAGCGGGCACAGATACGCAGTATTTT	CASRRLAGTDTQYF
NA	TRBV28	TRBJ2-1	NA	TGTGCCAGCAAAGGCGGCGGCTCCTACAATGAGCAGTTCTTC	CASKGGGSYNEQFF